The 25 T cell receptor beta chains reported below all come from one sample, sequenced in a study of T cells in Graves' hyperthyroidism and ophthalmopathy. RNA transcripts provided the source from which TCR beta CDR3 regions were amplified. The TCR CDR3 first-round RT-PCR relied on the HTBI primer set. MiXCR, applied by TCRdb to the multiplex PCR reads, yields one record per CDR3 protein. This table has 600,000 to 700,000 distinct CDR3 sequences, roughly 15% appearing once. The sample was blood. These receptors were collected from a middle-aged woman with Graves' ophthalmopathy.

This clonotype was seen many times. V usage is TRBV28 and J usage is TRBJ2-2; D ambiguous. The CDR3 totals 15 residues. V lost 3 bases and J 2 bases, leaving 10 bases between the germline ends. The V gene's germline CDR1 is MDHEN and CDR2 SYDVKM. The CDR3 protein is CASSFLGPNTGELFF. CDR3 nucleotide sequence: TGTGCCAGCAGTTTCCTAGGCCCCAACACCGGGGAGCTGTTTTTT.

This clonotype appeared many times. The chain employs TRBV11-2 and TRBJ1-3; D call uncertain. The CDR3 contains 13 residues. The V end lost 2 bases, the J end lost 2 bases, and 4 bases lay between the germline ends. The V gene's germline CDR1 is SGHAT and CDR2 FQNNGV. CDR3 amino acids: CASSLTTGNTIYF. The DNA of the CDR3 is TGTGCCAGCAGCTTAACAACTGGAAACACCATATATTTT.

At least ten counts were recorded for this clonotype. CDR3 residues: CASVDHNSNQPQHF. CDR3 in DNA: TGTGCCAGCGTGGATCACAATAGCAATCAGCCCCAGCATTTT. V usage is TRBV6-1 and J usage is TRBJ1-5; no firm D call. Germline CDR1 MNHNS, CDR2 SASEGT. CDR3 length: 14 residues. V lost 8 bases and J lost 0, with 11 bases in between.

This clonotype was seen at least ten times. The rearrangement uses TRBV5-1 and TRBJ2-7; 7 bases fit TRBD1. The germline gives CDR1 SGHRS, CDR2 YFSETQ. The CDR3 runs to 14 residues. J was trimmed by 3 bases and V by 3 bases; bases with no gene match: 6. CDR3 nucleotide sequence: TGCGCCAGCAGCTGGGGACAGCCTGACTACGAGCAGTACTTC. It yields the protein CASSWGQPDYEQYF.

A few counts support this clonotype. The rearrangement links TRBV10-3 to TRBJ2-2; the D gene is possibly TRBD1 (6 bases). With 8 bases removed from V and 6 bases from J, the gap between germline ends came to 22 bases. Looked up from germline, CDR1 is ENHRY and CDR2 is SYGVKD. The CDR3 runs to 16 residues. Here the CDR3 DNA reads TGTGCCATCGGACAGCCGACAAGTCTAACGGCCGGGGAGCTGTTTTTT. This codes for CAIGQPTSLTAGELFF.

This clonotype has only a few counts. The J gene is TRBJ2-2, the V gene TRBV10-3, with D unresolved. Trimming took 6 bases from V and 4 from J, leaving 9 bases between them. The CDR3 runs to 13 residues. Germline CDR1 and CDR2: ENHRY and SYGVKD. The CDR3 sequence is CAISPGFTGELFF. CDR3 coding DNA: TGTGCCATCAGCCCCGGGTTCACCGGGGAGCTGTTTTTT.

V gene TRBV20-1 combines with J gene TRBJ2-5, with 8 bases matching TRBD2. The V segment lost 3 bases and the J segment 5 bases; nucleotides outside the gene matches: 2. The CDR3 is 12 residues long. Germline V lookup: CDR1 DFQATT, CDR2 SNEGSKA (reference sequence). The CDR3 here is CSASGRAETQYF. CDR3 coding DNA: TGCAGTGCTAGCGGGAGGGCGGAGACCCAGTACTTC.

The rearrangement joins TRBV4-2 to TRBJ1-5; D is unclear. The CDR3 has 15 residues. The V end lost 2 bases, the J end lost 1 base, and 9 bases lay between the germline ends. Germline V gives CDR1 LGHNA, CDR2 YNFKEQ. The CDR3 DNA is TGTGCCAGCAGCCAATCGGGATGGAGCAATCAGCCCCAGCATTTT. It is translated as CASSQSGWSNQPQHF.

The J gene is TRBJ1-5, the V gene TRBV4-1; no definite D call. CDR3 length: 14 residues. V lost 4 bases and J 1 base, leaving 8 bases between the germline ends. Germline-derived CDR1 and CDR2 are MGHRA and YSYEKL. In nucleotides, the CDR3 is TGCGCCAGCAGCCCTTGGGTCAGCAATCAGCCCCAGCATTTT. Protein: CASSPWVSNQPQHF.

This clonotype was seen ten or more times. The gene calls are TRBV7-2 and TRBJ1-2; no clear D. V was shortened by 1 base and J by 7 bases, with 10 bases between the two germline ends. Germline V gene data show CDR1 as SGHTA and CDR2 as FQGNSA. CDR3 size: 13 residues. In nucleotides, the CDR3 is TGTGCCAGCAGCTTAGGATTCGGGTCTGGCTACACCTTC. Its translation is CASSLGFGSGYTF.

The CDR3 nucleotides read TGTGCCAGCAGTTACTCGAGTAAGGGCAGGTGGAGCACAGATACGCAGTATTTT. Amino acid sequence: CASSYSSKGRWSTDTQYF. V gene TRBV6-2 or TRBV6-3 combines with J gene TRBJ2-3; D remains unclear. V lost 0 bases and J lost 0, with 16 bases in between. This CDR3 has 18 residues. Germline lookup yields CDR1 MNHEY and CDR2 SVGEGT.

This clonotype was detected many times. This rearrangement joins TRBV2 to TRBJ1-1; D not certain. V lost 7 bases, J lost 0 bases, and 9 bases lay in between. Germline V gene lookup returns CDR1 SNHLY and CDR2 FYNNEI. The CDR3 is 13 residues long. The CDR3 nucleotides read TGTGCCAGCAATGTCGGCATGAACACTGAAGCTTTCTTT. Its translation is CASNVGMNTEAFF. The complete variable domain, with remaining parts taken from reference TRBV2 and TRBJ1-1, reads EPEVTQTPSHQVTQMGQEVILRCVPISNHLYFYWYRQILGQKVEFLVSFYNNEISEKSEIFDDQFSVERPDGSNFTLKIRSTKLEDSAMYFCASNVGMNTEAFFGQGTRLTVV.

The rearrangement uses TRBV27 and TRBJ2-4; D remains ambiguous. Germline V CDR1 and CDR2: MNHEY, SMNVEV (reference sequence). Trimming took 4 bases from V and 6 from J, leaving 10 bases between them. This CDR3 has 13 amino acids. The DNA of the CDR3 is TGTGCCAGCAGTTACTGGCCACTAAACATTCAGTACTTC. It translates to CASSYWPLNIQYF.

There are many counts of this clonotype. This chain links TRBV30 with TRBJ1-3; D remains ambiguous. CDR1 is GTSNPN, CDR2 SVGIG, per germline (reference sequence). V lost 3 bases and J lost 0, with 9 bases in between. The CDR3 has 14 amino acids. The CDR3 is CAWRIWSSGNTIYF. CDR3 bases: TGTGCCTGGAGGATCTGGAGCTCTGGAAACACCATATATTTT.

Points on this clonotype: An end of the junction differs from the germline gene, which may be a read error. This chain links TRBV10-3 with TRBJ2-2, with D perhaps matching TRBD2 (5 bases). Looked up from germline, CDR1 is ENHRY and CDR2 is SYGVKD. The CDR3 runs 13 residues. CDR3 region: CAISGSNTGELFF. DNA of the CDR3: TGTGCCATCAGCGGTTCGAACACCGGGGAGCTGTTTTTC.

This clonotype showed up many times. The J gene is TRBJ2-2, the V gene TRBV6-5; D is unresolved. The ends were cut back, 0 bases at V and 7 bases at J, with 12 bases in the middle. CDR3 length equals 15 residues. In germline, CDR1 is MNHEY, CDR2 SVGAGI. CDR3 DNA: TGTGCCAGCAGTTACTCGACAAAACTAAGCGGGGAGCTGTTTTTT. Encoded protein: CASSYSTKLSGELFF.

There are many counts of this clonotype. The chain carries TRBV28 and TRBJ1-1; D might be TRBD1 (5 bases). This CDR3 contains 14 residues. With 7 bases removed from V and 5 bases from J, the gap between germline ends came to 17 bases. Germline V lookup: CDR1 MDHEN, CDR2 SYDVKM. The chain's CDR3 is CASNRPGVKTEAFF. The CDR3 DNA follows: TGTGCCAGCAACCGACCGGGGGTTAAGACTGAAGCTTTCTTT. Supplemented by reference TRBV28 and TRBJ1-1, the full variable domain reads DVKVTQSSRYLVKRTGEKVFLECVQDMDHENMFWYRQDPGLGLRLIYFSYDVKMKEKGDIPEGYSVSREKKERFSLILESASTNQTSMYLCASNRPGVKTEAFFGQGTRLTVV.

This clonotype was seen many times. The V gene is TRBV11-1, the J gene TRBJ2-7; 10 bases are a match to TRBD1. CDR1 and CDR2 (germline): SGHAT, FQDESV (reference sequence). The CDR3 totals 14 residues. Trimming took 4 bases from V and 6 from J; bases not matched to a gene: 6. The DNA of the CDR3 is TGTGCCAGCAGCTCGGCCGGGACAGGGGTCGAGCAGTACTTC. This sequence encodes CASSSAGTGVEQYF.

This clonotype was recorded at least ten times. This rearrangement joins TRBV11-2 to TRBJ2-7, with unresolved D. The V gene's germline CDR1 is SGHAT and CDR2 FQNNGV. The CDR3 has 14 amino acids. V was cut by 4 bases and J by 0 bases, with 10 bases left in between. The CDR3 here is CASSSPGSSYEQYF. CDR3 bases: TGTGCCAGCAGCTCCCCGGGCAGCTCCTACGAGCAGTACTTC.

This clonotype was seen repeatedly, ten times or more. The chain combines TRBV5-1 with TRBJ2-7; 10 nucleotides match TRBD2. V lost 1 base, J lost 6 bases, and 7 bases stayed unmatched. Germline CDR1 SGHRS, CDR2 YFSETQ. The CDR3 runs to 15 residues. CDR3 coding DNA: TGCGCCAGCAGCTTGACTAGCGGGATCGTCAGCGAGCAGTACTTC. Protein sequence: CASSLTSGIVSEQYF.

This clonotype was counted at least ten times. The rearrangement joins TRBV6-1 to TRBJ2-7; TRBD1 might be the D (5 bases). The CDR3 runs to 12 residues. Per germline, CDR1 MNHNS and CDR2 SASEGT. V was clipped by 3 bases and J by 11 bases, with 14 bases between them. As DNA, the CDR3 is TGTGCCAGCAGTGAGTGGGGCCAGATAAAGTACTTC. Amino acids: CASSEWGQIKYF.

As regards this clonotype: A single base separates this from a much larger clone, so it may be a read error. The chain's CDR3 is CASGPLSYEQYF. CDR3 DNA sequence: TGTGCCAGCGGTCCCCTATCCTACGAGCAGTACTTC. The rearrangement links TRBV6-2 or TRBV6-3 to TRBJ2-7, with no clear D. CDR1 MNHEY and CDR2 SVGEGT come from the germline V gene. This CDR3 contains 12 residues. V lost 8 bases to trimming and J lost 1 base, with 9 bases between them.

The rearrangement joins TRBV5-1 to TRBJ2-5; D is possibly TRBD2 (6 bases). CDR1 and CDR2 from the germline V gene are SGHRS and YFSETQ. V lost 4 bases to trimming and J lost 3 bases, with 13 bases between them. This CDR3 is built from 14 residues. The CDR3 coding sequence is TGCGCCAGCAGCGTTAGCGGAGGGGAAGAGACCCAGTACTTC. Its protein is CASSVSGGEETQYF.

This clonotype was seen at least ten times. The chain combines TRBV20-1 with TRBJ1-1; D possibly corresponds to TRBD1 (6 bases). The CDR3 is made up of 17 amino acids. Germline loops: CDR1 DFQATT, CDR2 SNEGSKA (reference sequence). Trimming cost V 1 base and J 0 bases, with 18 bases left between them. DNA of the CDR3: TGCAGTGCTAGAGTCCCGGGGGGCGTTTATATGAACACTGAAGCTTTCTTT. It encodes CSARVPGGVYMNTEAFF.

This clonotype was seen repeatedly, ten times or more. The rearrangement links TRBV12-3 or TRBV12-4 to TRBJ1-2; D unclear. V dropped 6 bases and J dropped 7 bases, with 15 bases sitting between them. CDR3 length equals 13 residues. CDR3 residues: CASSSTPYSGYTF. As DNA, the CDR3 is TGTGCCAGCAGCTCTACACCCTACTCTGGCTACACCTTC.